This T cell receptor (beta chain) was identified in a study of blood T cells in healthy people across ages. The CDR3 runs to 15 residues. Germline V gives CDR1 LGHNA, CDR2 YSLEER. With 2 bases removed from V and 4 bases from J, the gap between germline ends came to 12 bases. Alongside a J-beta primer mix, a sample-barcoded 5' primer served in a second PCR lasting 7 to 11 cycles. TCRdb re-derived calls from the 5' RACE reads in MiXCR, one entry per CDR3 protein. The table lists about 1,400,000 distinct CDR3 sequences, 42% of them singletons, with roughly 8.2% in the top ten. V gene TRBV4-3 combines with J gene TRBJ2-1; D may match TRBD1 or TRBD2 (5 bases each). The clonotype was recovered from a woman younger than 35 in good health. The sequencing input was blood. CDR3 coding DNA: TGCGCCAGCAGCCAACATCGGGGCGAGTACAATGAGCAGTTCTTC. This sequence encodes CASSQHRGEYNEQFF.